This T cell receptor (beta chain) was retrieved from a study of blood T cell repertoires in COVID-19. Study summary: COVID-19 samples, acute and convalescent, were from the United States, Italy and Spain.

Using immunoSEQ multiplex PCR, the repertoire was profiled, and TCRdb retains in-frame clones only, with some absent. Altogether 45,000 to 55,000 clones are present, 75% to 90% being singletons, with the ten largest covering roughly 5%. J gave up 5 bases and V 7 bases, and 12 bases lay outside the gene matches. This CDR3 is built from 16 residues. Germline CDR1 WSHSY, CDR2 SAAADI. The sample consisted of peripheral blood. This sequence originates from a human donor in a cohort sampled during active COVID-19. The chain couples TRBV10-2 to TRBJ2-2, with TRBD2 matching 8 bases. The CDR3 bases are TGCGCCAGCAAAGGGCTAGCGGGTCACTTAACCGGGGAGCTGTTTTTT. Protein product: CASKGLAGHLTGELFF.